The 10 T cell receptor beta chains given below trace back to one sample, sequenced in a study of T cell repertoires in ileal Crohn's disease. Clones were read by immunoSEQ multiplex PCR, and TCRdb kept only the in-frame ones, dropping some. The repertoire consists of 30,000 to 35,000 clones, with about four fifths occurring once and the leading ten covering 15% to 20%. The specimen sequenced was ileal tissue. These receptors were taken from an adult with Crohn's disease.

This chain uses TRBV5-5 with TRBJ1-1; 9 positions match TRBD1. This CDR3 spans 17 amino acids. Germline lookup yields CDR1 SGHKS and CDR2 YYEKEE (reference sequence). The V gene end was trimmed by 6 bases and the J gene end by 4 bases; junction bases not matched to a gene: 16. CDR3 residues: CASTHDNPGTGTTEAFF. The CDR3 DNA follows: TGTGCCAGCACCCACGACAATCCCGGGACAGGGACCACTGAAGCTTTCTTT.

This clone has only a few counts. The chain links TRBV19 to TRBJ1-5; D is possibly TRBD1 (6 bases). Germline CDR1 and CDR2: LNHDA and SQIVND (reference sequence). Trimming pared 6 bases from V and 6 bases from J, leaving 21 bases between. The CDR3 runs 16 residues. The CDR3 sequence is CASSLTPGALAQPQHF. The CDR3 coding sequence is TGTGCCAGTAGCCTAACCCCAGGGGCGCTGGCTCAGCCCCAGCATTTT.

Concerning this clone: A read error may produce the germline difference seen at one junction end. The chain uses TRBV5-4 and TRBJ2-1, with 15 positions matching TRBD2. CDR1 is SGHNT, CDR2 YYREEE, per germline (reference sequence). The CDR3 consists of 15 residues. As DNA, the CDR3 is TGTGCCAGCAGCTTGAGGACTAGCGGGGGGGTAAATGAGATCTTC. Residues: CASSLRTSGGVNEIF.

The genes are TRBV27 and TRBJ2-5, with 13 bases matching TRBD2. The CDR3 consists of 16 residues. Unmatched junction bases numbered 4, after V lost 5 bases and J lost 1 base. Germline lookup yields CDR1 MNHEY and CDR2 SMNVEV (reference sequence). The CDR3 sequence: CASSPTSGGAQETQYF. The DNA for the CDR3 is TGTGCCAGCAGTCCCACTAGCGGGGGGGCCCAAGAGACCCAGTACTTC.

The gene calls are TRBV5-1 and TRBJ1-1, with no clear D. Germline-derived CDR1 and CDR2 are SGHRS and YFSETQ. This CDR3 region has 14 residues. V shed 4 bases and J shed 2 bases, with 12 bases lying between them. As DNA, the CDR3 is TGCGCCAGCAGCAAGGACCCGGGAAACACTGAAGCTTTCTTT. This gives the protein CASSKDPGNTEAFF.

On this clone itself: This specimen includes other DNA sequences encoding the same CDR3. The rearrangement uses TRBV2 and TRBJ1-6; the match to TRBD1 covers 8 bases. Germline loops: CDR1 SNHLY, CDR2 FYNNEI. Germline trimming cut 8 bases from V and 13 bases from J; bases unmatched to any gene: 13. This CDR3 region has 14 residues. CDR3 in amino acids: CASGGDRTSSPLHF. The CDR3 nucleotides are TGTGCCAGCGGTGGGGACAGGACAAGTTCCCCCCTCCACTTT.

The chain joins TRBV11-2 to TRBJ2-1; D not resolved. The germline CDR1 and CDR2 sequences are SGHAT and FQNNGV. Between the trimmed V and J ends, which lost 1 base and 9 bases, there was a span of 10 bases. The CDR3 is made up of 13 amino acids. CDR3 coding DNA: TGTGCCAGCAGCTTAGTGCTAGTTGGTGAGCAGTTCTTC. Protein: CASSLVLVGEQFF.

The rearrangement links TRBV11-3 to TRBJ2-2; the match to TRBD2 covers 10 bases. The germline CDR1 and CDR2 sequences are SGHNT and YENEEA. The ends lost 1 base at V and 3 bases at J; junction bases unmatched: 2. The CDR3 spans 16 residues. The CDR3: CASSLVLAGDTGELFF. CDR3 sequence (DNA): TGTGCCAGCAGCTTAGTTCTAGCGGGAGACACCGGGGAGCTGTTTTTT.

This clone was observed a single time. The rearrangement uses TRBV27 and TRBJ2-5; tentatively, D is TRBD2 (5 bases). CDR1 MNHEY and CDR2 SMNVEV come from the germline V gene (reference sequence). The CDR3 spans 16 residues. V lost 4 bases and J lost 5, with 20 bases in between. CDR3 sequence reads: CASSSYLERTGETQYF. The CDR3 DNA follows: TGTGCCAGCAGTTCCTATCTAGAGAGAACGGGGGAGACCCAGTACTTC.

The V gene is TRBV5-1, the J gene TRBJ2-7, with 8 bases aligning to TRBD2. V gave up 4 bases and J gave up 7 bases; unmatched junction bases: 7. Germline lookup yields CDR1 SGHRS and CDR2 YFSETQ. The CDR3 loop spans 13 amino acids. Here the CDR3 DNA reads TGCGCCAGCAGCCAACTAGCGGCACTTGAGCAGTACTTC. Translating gives CASSQLAALEQYF. The whole variable domain, remainder taken from reference TRBV5-1 and TRBJ2-7, is KAGVTQTPRYLIKTRGQQVTLSCSPISGHRSVSWYQQTPGQGLQFLFEYFSETQRNKGNFPGRFSGRQFSNSRSEMNVSTLELGDSALYLCASSQLAALEQYFGPGTRLTVT.